Each of the 25 T cell receptor beta chains below was sequenced from the same sample in a study of regulatory T cells in long-lasting Graves disease. The time point: newly diagnosed GD, antithyroid drugs for less than 3 months. From RNA extracted from PBMCs, the TCR library was made. Arm-PCR with iRepertoire HTBI primers amplified the CDR3 regions for these TCR beta libraries. TCRdb passed the multiplex PCR reads through MiXCR, listing each CDR3 protein once. The sample includes roughly 500,000 distinct CDR3 sequences, approximately 13% of them seen just once. The data were also submitted as part of a second study, on T cells in Graves' hyperthyroidism and ophthalmopathy.

This specimen was peripheral blood mononuclear cells (PBMCs), taken at new diagnosis, from a patient treated with antithyroid drugs. These receptors all come from a man aged 25 to 40 with Graves disease.

At least ten counts were recorded for this clonotype. The chain couples TRBV10-1 to TRBJ1-1; D not certain. The CDR3 contains 13 residues. CDR1 is WNHNN, CDR2 SYGVQD, per germline (reference sequence). Deletions cut 2 bases from V and 6 bases from J, with 10 bases between. The CDR3: CASSEGGKAEAFF. CDR3 DNA: TGCGCCAGCAGTGAGGGCGGTAAGGCTGAAGCTTTCTTT.

This clonotype was counted at least ten times. The chain couples TRBV20-1 to TRBJ2-5; 8 bases line up with TRBD2. Per the germline V gene, CDR1 is DFQATT and CDR2 is SNEGSKA (reference sequence). The V segment lost 1 base and the J segment 2 bases; nucleotides outside the gene matches: 6. This CDR3 has 15 residues. As DNA, the CDR3 is TGCAGTGCTAGAGGGGGGGTAGCGGGACAAGAGACCCAGTACTTC. Protein sequence: CSARGGVAGQETQYF.

This clonotype was counted ten times or more. CDR3 sequence: CSVVTPSTDTQYF. The CDR3 DNA is TGCAGCGTCGTGACACCTAGCACAGATACGCAGTATTTT. The J gene is TRBJ2-3, the V gene TRBV29-1; D remains unclear. CDR3 length equals 13 residues. The V end was cut by 6 bases, the J end by 0 bases, with 10 bases between. Germline assignment: CDR1 SQVTM and CDR2 ANQGSEA.

There are many counts of this clonotype. This chain joins TRBV7-9 and TRBJ2-1, with 9 bases matching TRBD1. The germline gives CDR1 SEHNR, CDR2 FQNEAQ (reference sequence). The V gene end was trimmed by 4 bases and the J gene end by 1 base; junction bases not matched to a gene: 8. This CDR3 is 17 amino acids long. CDR3 in amino acids: CASSSDAGTGSYNEQFF. CDR3 in DNA: TGTGCCAGCAGCTCAGATGCCGGGACAGGGTCCTACAATGAGCAGTTCTTC.

The gene calls are TRBV19 and TRBJ2-2; no firm D call. V was trimmed by 2 bases and J by 2 bases, leaving 12 bases between them. CDR1 LNHDA and CDR2 SQIVND come from the germline V gene (reference sequence). The CDR3 extends over 16 amino acids. The CDR3 spells CASSIRLDSNTGELFF. CDR3 coding DNA: TGTGCCAGTAGTATAAGACTGGATAGTAACACCGGGGAGCTGTTTTTT.

This clonotype was seen many times. This sequence joins TRBV6-1 and TRBJ2-1; 11 bases fit TRBD2. Trimming at V came to 6 bases and at J to 4 bases, leaving 8 bases not matched to a gene. Looked up from germline, CDR1 is MNHNS and CDR2 is SASEGT. This CDR3 is 16 amino acids long. The CDR3 spells CASRTSGLAAYNEQFF. CDR3 nucleotides: TGTGCCAGCAGAACATCGGGACTAGCGGCTTACAATGAGCAGTTCTTC.

The V gene is TRBV29-1, the J gene TRBJ2-3, with 8 bases that match TRBD1. In germline, CDR1 is SQVTM, CDR2 ANQGSEA. J lost 9 bases, V lost 4 bases, and 6 bases had no gene match. The CDR3 contains 12 residues. The CDR3 DNA follows: TGCAGCGTTGTTTCAGGGGGCGGCACGCAGTATTTT. Amino acids: CSVVSGGGTQYF.

This clonotype was seen many times. The chain recombines TRBV12-3 or TRBV12-4 with TRBJ2-1; 9 positions match TRBD1. V gave up 4 bases and J gave up 0 bases; unmatched junction bases: 4. This CDR3 contains 16 residues. The DNA of the CDR3 is TGTGCCAGCAGTTCGGGACAGGGTAGCTCCTACAATGAGCAGTTCTTC. Translated, it gives CASSSGQGSSYNEQFF.

With respect to this clonotype: Germline is not matched at one junction end, which may reflect a read error. The chain joins TRBV4-2 to TRBJ2-1, with no clear D. CDR3 length: 16 residues. Germline V gives CDR1 LGHNA, CDR2 YNFKEQ. CDR3 coding DNA: TGTGCCAGCAGCCAAGCCAGCGACCCCCCGGTCGCTGAGCGGTTCTTC. It specifies CASSQASDPPVAERFF.

The V gene is TRBV20-1, the J gene TRBJ1-6, with D possibly TRBD1 on 5 matching bases. Trimming stripped 3 bases from V and 6 bases from J, with 18 bases between. The CDR3 is 16 amino acids. Germline values: CDR1 DFQATT, CDR2 SNEGSKA (reference sequence). The CDR3 sequence: CSARGEVGRANSPLHF. The DNA of the CDR3 is TGCAGTGCTAGGGGCGAAGTGGGCAGGGCTAATTCACCCCTCCACTTT.

This clonotype has at least ten counts. CDR3 residues: CASSSRDGGTDTQYF. CDR3 sequence (DNA): TGTGCCAGCAGCTCCCGGGACGGAGGCACAGATACGCAGTATTTT. The chain recombines TRBV5-6 with TRBJ2-3; either TRBD1 or TRBD2 may fit D (5 bases each). Germline CDR1 SGHDT, CDR2 YYEEEE. This CDR3 has 15 amino acids. V was trimmed by 3 bases and J by 1 base, leaving 12 bases between them. The variable domain in full, completed from reference TRBV5-6 and TRBJ2-3, reads DAGVTQSPTHLIKTRGQQVTLRCSPKSGHDTVSWYQQALGQGPQFIFQYYEEEERQRGNFPDRFSGHQFPNYSSELNVNALLLGDSALYLCASSSRDGGTDTQYFGPGTRLTVL.

This clonotype has ten or more counts. The J gene is TRBJ2-2, the V gene TRBV6-5; perhaps TRBD1 as D (5 bases). CDR3 length equals 20 residues. The germline V gene has CDR1 MNHEY and CDR2 SVGAGI. V was clipped by 0 bases and J by 1 base, with 21 bases between them. CDR3 in amino acids: CASSYSNPGRVLGNTGELFF. The CDR3 bases are TGTGCCAGCAGTTACTCGAACCCTGGCAGGGTTTTGGGGAACACCGGGGAGCTGTTTTTT.

This clonotype was seen more than once but under ten times. The V gene is TRBV19, the J gene TRBJ2-1, with D possibly TRBD2 on 6 matching bases. Between the trimmed V and J ends, which lost 3 bases and 2 bases, there was a span of 14 bases. Germline CDR1 reads LNHDA; CDR2 reads SQIVND (reference sequence). There are 16 residues in the CDR3. DNA for the CDR3: TGTGCCAGTAGTATGGACGGGAGAACCACCTACAATGAGCAGTTCTTC. This codes for CASSMDGRTTYNEQFF.

The table lists this clonotype with many counts. The V call is TRBV30, the J call TRBJ2-2; D is perhaps TRBD2 (5 bases). This CDR3 has 10 residues. Looked up from germline, CDR1 is GTSNPN and CDR2 is SVGIG (reference sequence). Deletions cut 8 bases from V and 6 bases from J, with 7 bases between. The CDR3 is CARGSGELFF. The CDR3 region has the DNA TGTGCCCGGGGATCCGGGGAGCTGTTTTTT.

In its sample, this clonotype was seen a few times. One base away lies a much larger clone, so this may be a sequencing read error. The gene calls are TRBV12-3 or TRBV12-4 and TRBJ2-1; D is uncertain. CDR3 size: 14 residues. Trimming cost V 11 bases and J 0 bases, with 14 bases left between them. CDR3 sequence (DNA): TGTGCCGGCATCCATACCCGCTCCTACAATGAGCAGTTCTTC. This translates into CAGIHTRSYNEQFF.

This clonotype came up many times. The V gene is TRBV15, the J gene TRBJ2-4; D is perhaps TRBD1 or TRBD2 (5 bases each). Germline values: CDR1 LNHNV, CDR2 YYDKDF (reference sequence). V was clipped by 0 bases and J by 8 bases, with 14 bases between them. The CDR3 consists of 15 residues. CDR3 bases: TGTGCCACCAGCAGAGATCATGGGGGTGCGGACATTCAGTACTTC. The encoded protein is CATSRDHGGADIQYF.

The table lists this clonotype with many counts. Sequence at one end of the junction differs from germline and may be a read error. The chain's CDR3 is CASSFSGDTQYF. The CDR3 coding sequence is TGCGCCAGCAGCTTTAGCGGAGATACGCAGTATTTT. The chain joins TRBV12-3 or TRBV12-4 to TRBJ2-3, with D maybe TRBD2 (6 bases). CDR3 size: 12 residues.

The table lists this clonotype with a few counts. J is TRBJ1-2 and V is TRBV6-2 or TRBV6-3; D might be TRBD1 (5 bases). The CDR3 runs 14 residues. The V and J ends lost 5 bases and 8 bases respectively, with 18 bases between them. Germline values: CDR1 MNHEY, CDR2 SVGEGT. In DNA form, the CDR3 reads TGTGCCAGCAGTCGTGGACGGGACTGGGGAGGCTACACCTTC. This encodes CASSRGRDWGGYTF.

In this sample, this clonotype turned up many times. This sequence joins TRBV12-3 or TRBV12-4 and TRBJ2-3; no firm D call. The germline V and J ends were trimmed by 3 bases and 2 bases, with 9 bases remaining between them. The length of the CDR3 is 14 residues. DNA of the CDR3: TGTGCCAGCAGTTTCCGGGCCATCACAGATACGCAGTATTTT. Translation gives CASSFRAITDTQYF.

This clonotype came up many times. V is TRBV12-3 or TRBV12-4 and J is TRBJ1-5; 10 nucleotides agree with TRBD1. The CDR3 runs to 14 residues. The junction had 4 bases not matched to a gene; V was cut back by 6 bases and J by 5 bases. CDR3 amino acids: CASRPGQGHQPQHF. Written as DNA, the CDR3 is TGTGCCAGCAGACCGGGACAGGGGCATCAGCCCCAGCATTTT.

The chain is built from TRBV5-4 and TRBJ2-7; TRBD2 agrees at 9 bases. This CDR3 region has 18 residues. The germline gives CDR1 SGHNT, CDR2 YYREEE (reference sequence). V was clipped by 4 bases and J by 4 bases; unmatched bases: 18. CDR3 sequence reads: CASSRTEGGRAVRYEQYF. In nucleotides, the CDR3 is TGTGCCAGCAGCCGGACAGAGGGCGGGAGGGCCGTGCGGTACGAGCAGTACTTC. The full variable domain, completed using reference TRBV5-4 and TRBJ2-7, is ETGVTQSPTHLIKTRGQQVTLRCSSQSGHNTVSWYQQALGQGPQFIFQYYREEENGRGNFPPRFSGLQFPNYSSELNVNALELDDSALYLCASSRTEGGRAVRYEQYFGPGTRLTVT.

The table lists this clonotype with a few counts. This rearrangement joins TRBV19 to TRBJ1-5, with D hard to call. Germline V gene data show CDR1 as LNHDA and CDR2 as SQIVND (reference sequence). CDR3 size: 16 residues. V lost 3 bases to trimming and J lost 0 bases, with 12 bases between them. In DNA form, the CDR3 reads TGTGCCAGTAGTATCTATCCTCAGGATAGCAATCAGCCCCAGCATTTT. Protein product: CASSIYPQDSNQPQHF. Based on the CDR3 plus reference TRBV19 and TRBJ1-5, the full variable domain is DGGITQSPKYLFRKEGQNVTLSCEQNLNHDAMYWYRQDPGQGLRLIYYSQIVNDFQKGDIAEGYSVSREKKESFPLTVTSAQKNPTAFYLCASSIYPQDSNQPQHFGDGTRLSIL.

As to this clonotype: A much bigger clone sits one base away, suggesting this may be a read error. J is TRBJ2-3 and V is TRBV6-1; 8 nucleotides match TRBD2. CDR3 length: 17 residues. Germline V CDR1 and CDR2: MNHNS, SASEGT. J was trimmed by 14 bases and V by 6 bases; bases with no gene match: 25. The CDR3 is CASRRTGNSLAEGERYF. CDR3 coding DNA: TGTGCCAGCAGGCGTACCGGGAATTCACTAGCGGAGGGGGAACGGTATTTT.

There are many counts of this clonotype. This chain joins TRBV30 and TRBJ2-1; D call uncertain. Germline V gives CDR1 GTSNPN, CDR2 SVGIG (reference sequence). V was trimmed by 2 bases and J by 2 bases, leaving 13 bases between them. CDR3 size: 15 residues. CDR3 sequence reads: CAWSPPPLPYNEQFF. In DNA, the CDR3 is TGTGCCTGGAGTCCCCCACCTCTTCCCTACAATGAGCAGTTCTTC.

The chain combines TRBV19 with TRBJ2-1; perhaps TRBD2 as D (6 bases). Deletions cut 9 bases from V and 8 bases from J, with 17 bases between. In germline, CDR1 is LNHDA, CDR2 SQIVND (reference sequence). This CDR3 region has 13 residues. CDR3 sequence (DNA): TGTGCCAGCCTGGGACTGACTGGCGATGAGCAGTTCTTC. Its protein is CASLGLTGDEQFF.